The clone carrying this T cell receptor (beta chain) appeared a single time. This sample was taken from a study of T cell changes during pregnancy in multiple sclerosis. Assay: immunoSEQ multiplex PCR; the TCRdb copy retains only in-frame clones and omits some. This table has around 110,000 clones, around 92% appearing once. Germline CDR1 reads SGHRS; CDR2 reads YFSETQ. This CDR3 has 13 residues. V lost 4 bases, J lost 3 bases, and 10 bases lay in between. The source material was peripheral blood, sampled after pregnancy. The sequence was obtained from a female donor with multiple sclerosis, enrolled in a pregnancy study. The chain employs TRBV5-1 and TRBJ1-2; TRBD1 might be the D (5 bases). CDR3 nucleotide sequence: TGCGCCAGCAGCCCGGACATCTACTATGGCTACACCTTC. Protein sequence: CASSPDIYYGYTF.